A selection of T cell receptor beta chains follows, all from one sample in a study of PD-L1 blockade in urothelial cancer. Some clones are missing from TCRdb's copy, which holds only in-frame ones; the method was immunoSEQ multiplex PCR. The sample consists of about 43,000 clones, 88% of them appearing once. The specimen comprised PBMCs, sampled around atezolizumab (anti-PD-L1) treatment. The receptors here all came from a woman between 55 and 75 years old with urothelial cancer. The conserved cysteine and the conserved F or W are not part of the CDR3 here. The order of the fields is J gene, V gene, CDR3 protein.

TRBJ2-3 | TRBV5-4 | ASSLSGGTDTQY
TRBJ2-2 | TRBV27 | ASSPLLSTGELF
TRBJ1-4 | TRBV5-1 | ASSLSTGTGRLGANEKLF
TRBJ2-4 | TRBV6-1 | ASSGLAAKNIQY
TRBJ2-7 | TRBV19 | ASSTQTGVGRYEQY
TRBJ2-5 | TRBV7-9 | ASSLTSTQTQY
TRBJ1-3 | TRBV4-3 | ASSQDPGNTIY
TRBJ1-2 | TRBV11-2 | ASSSSRGYT
TRBJ1-2 | TRBV27 | ASSLSRDVYGYT
TRBJ1-4 | TRBV4-3 | ASSQDGGTGRAAEKLF
TRBJ2-1 | TRBV7-9 | ASSSAGGQHLYNEQF
TRBJ2-1 | TRBV7-3 | ASSLAGGYNEQF
TRBJ2-3 | TRBV4-3 | ASSQDWSGGPSGSVTDTQY
TRBJ2-3 | TRBV20-1 | SASGLDTQY
TRBJ1-3 | TRBV4-3 | ASSQDRSSGNTIY
TRBJ2-3 | TRBV15 | ATSRGTGSTDTQY
TRBJ2-5 | TRBV10-3 | AISDSTSGETQY